One and the same sample provided the 7 T cell receptor beta chains below, sequenced in a study of cytomegalovirus exposure and HLA in healthy donors. PCR was performed using 60 Vbeta and 13 Jbeta primers. TCRdb's table, derived via immunoSEQ multiplex PCR, lists solely in-frame clones and lacks some. The profile covers about 120,000 clones, with around 80% appearing a single time and 8% to 9% taken by the ten largest. Sequencing was done on a sample of PBMCs. These TCRs come from a female donor in good health and CMV-seropositive.

Only a few counts were recorded for this clone. This CDR3 reads CASSVVGSGFSEGDTQYF. In DNA, the CDR3 is TGTGCCAGCAGCGTAGTCGGGTCGGGGTTCTCAGAGGGAGATACGCAGTATTTT. The chain joins TRBV9 to TRBJ2-3; perhaps TRBD2 as D (5 bases). This CDR3 region has 18 residues. Trimming left V 0 bases short and J 5 bases short, with 22 bases between. The germline CDR1 and CDR2 sequences are SGDLS and YYNGEE.

This clone was recorded only once. The chain uses TRBV7-8 and TRBJ1-1; D gene ambiguous. In germline, CDR1 is SGHVS, CDR2 FQNEAQ. Between the trimmed V and J ends, which lost 1 base and 1 base, there was a span of 13 bases. The CDR3 contains 16 residues. Here the CDR3 DNA reads TGTGCCAGCAGCTTAGTGCGTATTCATGAGAACACTGAAGCTTTCTTT. It encodes CASSLVRIHENTEAFF.

This clone was seen a few times. The chain recombines TRBV7-9 with TRBJ2-3; 8 nucleotides align to TRBD2. This CDR3 is 18 amino acids long. Germline CDR1 SEHNR, CDR2 FQNEAQ (reference sequence). With V trimmed by 4 bases and J by 5 bases, 17 bases remained unmatched. The CDR3 nucleotides read TGTGCCAGCAGCTCCACCCTTAGCGGGGACACACAAAGAGATACGCAGTATTTT. This encodes CASSSTLSGDTQRDTQYF.

The V call is TRBV30, the J call TRBJ1-3, with no clear D. This CDR3 comprises 12 residues. Looked up from germline, CDR1 is GTSNPN and CDR2 is SVGIG (reference sequence). With 1 base removed from V and 11 bases from J, the gap between germline ends came to 12 bases. The CDR3 coding sequence is TGTGCCTGGAGTGAGGGAGCCCACCCCATATATTTT. Residues: CAWSEGAHPIYF.

The V call is TRBV5-1, the J call TRBJ2-7; 9 bases agree with TRBD2. Losses at the gene ends were 4 bases for V and 0 bases for J; bases not matched to a gene: 17. This CDR3 spans 19 amino acids. Germline V lookup: CDR1 SGHRS, CDR2 YFSETQ. CDR3 in amino acids: CASSRHPVTSGWPSYEQYF. Here the CDR3 DNA reads TGCGCCAGCAGCCGCCATCCAGTCACTAGCGGGTGGCCCTCCTACGAGCAGTACTTC.

The chain is built from TRBV7-9 and TRBJ2-3; no firm D call. V lost 5 bases, J lost 7 bases, and 10 bases lay in between. Germline V gives CDR1 SEHNR, CDR2 FQNEAQ (reference sequence). The CDR3 totals 12 residues. In DNA form, the CDR3 reads TGTGCCAGCAGCCATGTACAGAATACGCAGTATTTT. This sequence encodes CASSHVQNTQYF.

The chain carries TRBV5-6 and TRBJ1-3, with 7 nucleotides matching TRBD1. The CDR3 is 14 residues long. The junction had 5 bases not matched to a gene; V was cut back by 4 bases and J by 4 bases. CDR1 is SGHDT, CDR2 YYEEEE, per germline. The CDR3 DNA sequence: TGTGCCAGCAGCGTACAGGGGTCCGGAAACACCATATATTTT. Translated, it gives CASSVQGSGNTIYF.